Included here is one T cell receptor beta chain sequence, with context. Separation from the 666-subject first cohort characterized the 120-subject validation cohort, to which the donors belonged. V dropped 6 bases and J dropped 2 bases, with 13 bases sitting between them. The CDR3 length is 14 residues. Germline V gene lookup returns CDR1 SNHLY and CDR2 FYNNEI. The data were taken from a study of cytomegalovirus exposure and HLA in healthy donors. This table comes from immunoSEQ multiplex PCR, and its TCRdb copy is limited to in-frame clones, with some not included. The sample has some 140,000 clones; approximately 86% are singletons.

Sequencing input: PBMCs. V and J are TRBV2 and TRBJ1-2; D is unclear. This receptor was taken from a man between 18 and 35 years old in good health and CMV-seropositive. In DNA, the CDR3 is TGTGCCAGCAGAGTTTACAACACCAACTATGGCTACACCTTC. This translates into CASRVYNTNYGYTF. Supplemented by reference TRBV2 and TRBJ1-2, the full variable domain reads EPEVTQTPSHQVTQMGQEVILRCVPISNHLYFYWYRQILGQKVEFLVSFYNNEISEKSEIFDDQFSVERPDGSNFTLKIRSTKLEDSAMYFCASRVYNTNYGYTFGSGTRLTVV.